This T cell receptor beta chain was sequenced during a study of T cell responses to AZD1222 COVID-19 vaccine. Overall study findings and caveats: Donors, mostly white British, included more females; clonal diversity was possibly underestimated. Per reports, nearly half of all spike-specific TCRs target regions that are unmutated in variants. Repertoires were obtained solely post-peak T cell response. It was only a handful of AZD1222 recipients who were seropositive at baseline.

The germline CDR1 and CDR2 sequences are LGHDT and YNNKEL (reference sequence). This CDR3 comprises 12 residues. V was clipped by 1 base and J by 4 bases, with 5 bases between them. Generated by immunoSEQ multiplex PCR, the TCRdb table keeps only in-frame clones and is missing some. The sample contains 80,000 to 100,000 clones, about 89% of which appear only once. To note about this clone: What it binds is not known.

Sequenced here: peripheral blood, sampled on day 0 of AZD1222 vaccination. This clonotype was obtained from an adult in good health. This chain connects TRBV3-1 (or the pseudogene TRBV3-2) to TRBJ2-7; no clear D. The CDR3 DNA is TGTGCCAGCAGCCAAGGAAGATACGAGCAGTACTTC. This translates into CASSQGRYEQYF.